This T cell receptor (beta chain) was sequenced during a study of OX40 agonist ivuxolimab in advanced cancers. This clone was picked up one time. Sequencing was performed with immunoSEQ multiplex PCR; in TCRdb, only in-frame clones are kept and a portion is missing. The sample carries tens of thousands of clones, about 85% recorded once. On cycle 4 day 1 and cycle 7 day 1, as well as at baseline, blood was sampled. Germline V gives CDR1 MNHNY, CDR2 SVGAGI (reference sequence). The CDR3 consists of 15 residues. V trimming: 0 bases; J trimming: 9 bases; junction bases outside the gene matches: 6. The chain joins TRBV6-6 to TRBJ2-4; 9 bases fit TRBD1. The clonotype comes from an adult with an advanced solid tumor such as melanoma, head and neck, liver or kidney cancer. Source: CD4+ or CD8+ T cells sorted from blood, taken in a trial of the OX40 agonist ivuxolimab. The CDR3 is CASSYSRTGDAIQYF. DNA of the CDR3: TGTGCCAGCAGTTACTCCCGGACAGGGGATGCCATTCAGTACTTC.